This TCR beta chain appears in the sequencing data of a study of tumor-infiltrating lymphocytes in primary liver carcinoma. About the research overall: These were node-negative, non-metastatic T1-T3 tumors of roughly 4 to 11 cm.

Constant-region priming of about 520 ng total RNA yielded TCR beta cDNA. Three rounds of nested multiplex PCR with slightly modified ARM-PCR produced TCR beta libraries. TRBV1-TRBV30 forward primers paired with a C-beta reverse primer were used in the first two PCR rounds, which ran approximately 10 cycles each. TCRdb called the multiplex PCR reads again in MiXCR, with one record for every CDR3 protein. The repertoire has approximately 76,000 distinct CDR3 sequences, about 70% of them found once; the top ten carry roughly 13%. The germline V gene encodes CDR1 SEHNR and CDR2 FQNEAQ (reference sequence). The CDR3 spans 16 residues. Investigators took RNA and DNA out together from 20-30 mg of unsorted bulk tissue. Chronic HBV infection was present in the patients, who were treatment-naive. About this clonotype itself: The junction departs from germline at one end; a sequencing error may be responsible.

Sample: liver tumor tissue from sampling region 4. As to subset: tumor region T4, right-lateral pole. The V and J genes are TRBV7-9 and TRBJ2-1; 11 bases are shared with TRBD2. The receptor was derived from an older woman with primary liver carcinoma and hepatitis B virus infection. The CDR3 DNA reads TGTGCCAGCAGCTTGGGACTAGCGGAAGTCTGCAATGAGCAGCTCTTC. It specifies CASSLGLAEVCNEQLF.